This T cell receptor (beta chain) was sequenced for a study of cytomegalovirus exposure and HLA in healthy donors (dated by TCRdb to about 2017). Turning to the overall study: An earlier analysis of roughly 500 of the donors reported about 280 Gb of sequence data and 117 million unique TCR beta sequences obtained from roughly 170 million T cells. Donor age, sex, ethnicity and CMV serostatus were collected together with the repertoire data. An earlier analysis of 587 of the donors used high-throughput TCR beta sequencing to judge whether each TCR beta V gene segment behaved as functional or pseudogenic. Among around 400 genotyped donors of the cohort, an average of around 250,000 unique TCR beta nucleotide sequences was sequenced per donor, of which about 18% were non-productive. In addition to the first cohort of several hundred subjects, a separate validation cohort of 100 to 150 different subjects was used. Because of strong linkage in the cohort, five DR-DQ haplotypes were treated as single units for association and clustering. The number of typed donors differed by locus: about 620-640 for A, B, C, DRB1 and DQB1; 522 for DQA1; around 610 for DPA1; and roughly 490 for DPB1. The later analysis used no new phenotypic data to find candidate immune exposures, relying instead on TCR beta sequences and their occurrence across donors. The aim of the study was to test whether cataloging public T cell receptors could identify signatures of past pathogen exposure. All discovery cohort repertoires had been generated on a single sequencing platform. A later genetic analysis used genome-wide SNP genotypes for about three fifths of the 666 donors, treating that subset as a discovery cohort. The study used immunosequencing to profile the T cell repertoires of several hundred subjects and linked those repertoires to cytomegalovirus serostatus. Of the approximately 400 genotyped donors, 65% to 90% fell in the genetic ancestry cluster associated with self-reported Caucasian donors. To study patterns of TCR occurrence, a later analysis re-analyzed previously published TCR beta repertoires from just over 650 donors and added high-resolution HLA genotyping. HLA typing included class I and class II loci at four-digit resolution. About 310 gigabases of sequencing data and 78 million or so unique TCR sequences were included in an early release covering roughly 600 HLA-typed donors. To predict cytomegalovirus infection status, the study brought together high-throughput TCR immunosequencing, statistical association of individual TCRs with disease status, and machine learning.

With regard to this clone: This clone's antigen is unknown. No base qualities exist here, and no much larger clone lies one base off it.

Library generation was performed with the immunoSEQ multiplex PCR assay. For the multiplex PCR, a mixture combining 60 forward primers for TCR Vbeta segments and 13 reverse primers for TCR Jbeta segments was used. A multiplex PCR assay on genomic DNA amplified the CDR3 region of rearranged TCR beta genes. On the Illumina HiSeq System, the amplified TCR beta libraries were sequenced as 87-base-pair reads. Regarding the original processing steps: In a later analysis, 77 million or so unique TCR beta chains were counted across the roughly 670 repertoires, and around 10 million of these chains were shared by at least two donors. Raw reads were error-corrected and collapsed into unique sequences by a nearest-neighbor algorithm in which closely related sequences were merged to remove PCR and sequencing errors. V, D and J gene segments were assigned by aligning CDR3 sequences to IMGT reference sequences. Each retained sequence needed at least a six-nucleotide match to both a V gene segment and a J gene segment. A rearrangement counted as productive if the CDR3 had no stop codons and remained in frame with V and J, and every other rearrangement counted as non-productive. Following IMGT convention, CDR3 was defined as the stretch from the second conserved V-encoded cysteine to the conserved J-encoded phenylalanine. The earlier analysis of fewer than 750 of the donors excluded sequences that lacked an unambiguous match to a single V gene segment. In an earlier analysis of about 590 of the donors, a V segment was called functional when productive rearrangements were above 56.7%, and segregating when the standard deviation between donors exceeded 5%. A statistical classification framework was built to diagnose cytomegalovirus status from the catalog of TCR beta chain sequences. V and J gene assignment, in a later analysis, came from comparing TCR nucleotide sequences with IMGT/GENE-DB human TR gene sequences. The TCRdist pipeline was used in a later analysis to assign CDR3 sequences and most-parsimonious VDJ recombination scenarios. In a later analysis, each TCR beta chain was defined by its CDR3 amino acid sequence together with its V-gene family, and reads lacking a unique V-gene family were excluded. A later analysis removed 592 highly shared, low-generation-probability nucleotide sequences to deal with suspected cross-contamination and a sequencing artifact. For each public chain, a later analysis derived a clonal expansion index from normalized ranks of inferred template counts within each repertoire. Generation probabilities in a later analysis came from a VDJ recombination model fitted to out-of-frame rearrangements, and those results were checked against IGoR. Hypergeometric tests were used in a later analysis to score TCR-TCR, TCR-HLA and TCR-CMV co-occurrence, with a repertoire-size bias correction applied to the TCR pairs. A later analysis estimated false discovery rates by permuting HLA or CMV assignments 20 times. In a later analysis, co-occurring TCRs were grouped using DBSCAN, with TCRdist sequence similarity added in when clustering inside HLA-allele-positive subsets. Repertoires with fewer than 30,000 or more than 120,000 public chains were left out of co-occurrence clustering, as were five repertoires with anomalous nucleotide sharing. In its TCRdb copy, this immuneACCESS table keeps in-frame sequences only and misses some clones. Where compared with another copy, unresolved V genes explain less than half of these, and the others have no known cause. The D gene and trimming were derived from the DNA, and the V and J assignments and clone size from that table. The sample table records some 250,000 clones; 81% of these occur just once. The ten largest clones take up around 8% of the sample.

The cohort was made up of roughly 670 healthy bone marrow donors. At the time of sampling, every cohort member was nominally healthy, though immune exposures that went unrecorded were likely present. The donor tested CMV seropositive and was one of the 289 seropositive cohort members. Every donor gave a peripheral blood sample, and the peripheral blood mononuclear cells from that sample were used for TCR beta sequencing. Genomic DNA was extracted from the blood cell samples with the Qiagen DNeasy Blood Extraction Kit. Trimming leaves V shorter by 4 bases and J shorter by 2 bases, with the junction holding 13 bases beyond the gene matches. The CDR3 numbers 18 residues from cysteine through phenylalanine. Just the 54-base CDR3 DNA is kept, in frame starting at base 1. In the germline V gene, CDR1 corresponds to SGHRS and CDR2 to YFSETQ. Results the study describes overall, beyond this receptor: A group of highly shared sequence variants was considered likely to be a technical artifact of the sequencing pipeline. Sequencing depth was assumed to be roughly uniform across donors in the presence/absence analyses, though that assumption may not hold. Across donors, most TCR sequences were observed very rarely, whereas some public TCRs were present in many individuals. In a later genetic analysis, a missense DCLRE1C variant was associated with V-gene and J-gene trimming of TCR beta chains, and the association was replicated in an independent cohort. The classifier was reported to diagnose cytomegalovirus status with high specificity and sensitivity in both the original cohort and the validation cohort. A further reported finding was that TCR beta sequences accurately predicted the HLA-A and HLA-B alleles for most subjects in the first cohort. According to a later analysis, TCR association rates differed among HLA loci, with DRB1 alleles showing the most associated TCRs and HLA-C alleles showing the fewest. A total of fewer than 200 TCR beta chains were listed by the study as associated with cytomegalovirus. A few of the identified cytomegalovirus-associated TCR beta chains were confirmed in vitro to be specific for cytomegalovirus antigens. Because counts were too low, fewer than 20 rarely observed V segments, including chromosome 9 orphons, were excluded from the earlier analysis of fewer than 650 of the donors. CMV serostatus was the only immune exposure information available for the cohort. According to a later genetic analysis, donors in an Asian-associated ancestry cluster had fewer N-insertions in productive TCRs than the approximately 700-donor mean. Correlated functional status among segregating V segments might be attributable to linkage disequilibrium, but an unknown experimental factor could not be ruled out. Specific HLA alleles were associated with 16,951 TCR beta sequences at a false discovery rate of 0.05 in a later analysis. Because HLA typing was missing for some donors at each locus, association tests included only the typed subset. In an earlier analysis of a few hundred of the donors, most TCR beta V segments were observed in productive rearrangements about 87% or about 30% of the time, broadly matching IMGT annotations. The 87-base-pair reads could not distinguish some IMGT-functional V segments, including TRBV6-2 and TRBV6-3, so those segments were excluded. It was suggested by the authors that the approach could potentially be generalized to other disease states and immunological phenotypes. Compared with equally common non-associated chains, HLA-associated TCR beta chains in a later analysis were more clonally expanded and had lower generation probabilities. This cohort had only TCR beta chains sequenced, and the lack of alpha or paired-chain data limited which features could be detected. A later analysis found that most CMV-associated TCR beta chains appeared HLA-restricted, with HLA associations seemingly driven largely by CMV exposure. A later analysis reported that several top co-occurrence clusters appeared linked to parvovirus B19, influenza, CMV and Epstein-Barr virus. When HLA alleles, especially DR and DQ, strongly co-occurred, attributing TCR associations to individual alleles was difficult.

This receptor was taken from a woman aged 55-75 years in good health and CMV-seropositive. The V gene is TRBV5-1 and the J gene is TRBJ2-3; the central 10 bases match TRBD1. Sequencing was done on a sample of PBMCs. DNA sequence: TGCGCCAGCAGCGAAGGGACAGGGGACAATTATCCCACAGATACGCAGTATTTT. This translates into CASSEGTGDNYPTDTQYF.